This T cell receptor (beta chain) is from a study of T cells in Graves' hyperthyroidism and ophthalmopathy. Per the germline V gene, CDR1 is SGHTA and CDR2 is FQGNSA. V gave up 7 bases and J gave up 6 bases; unmatched junction bases: 9. The CDR3 runs to 13 residues. Notes on the study in general: The model predicted ophthalmopathy a median roughly six months before onset. Most thyroid clonotypes expanded above 0.001 appeared in blood too.

Turning to this clonotype: No antigen is known for it.

When ophthalmopathy did not progress within 18 months, Graves' hyperthyroidism was considered stable. The diagnostic basis comprised clinical symptoms, serum thyroxine and TRAb, thyroid ultrasound and orbital computed tomography. TCR beta CDR3 regions were amplified from RNA transcripts. The HTBI set primed first-round TCR CDR3 RT-PCR. TCRdb fed the multiplex PCR reads into MiXCR, producing one record per CDR3 protein. The data show under 700,000 distinct CDR3 sequences, roughly 50% seen once. This sequence joins TRBV7-2 and TRBJ2-7, with 7 positions matching TRBD1. The clonotype was recovered from a woman aged 18-30 years with Graves' hyperthyroidism. The sample taken for sequencing was peripheral blood or thyroid tissue (not recorded which). CDR3 in amino acids: CASTYHEGAEQYF. The CDR3 DNA is TGTGCCAGCACCTATCACGAGGGGGCCGAGCAGTACTTC. The full variable domain, in which reference TRBV7-2 and TRBJ2-7 provide the parts outside the CDR3, is GAGVSQSPSNKVTEKGKDVELRCDPISGHTALYWYRQSLGQGLEFLIYFQGNSAPDKSGLPSDRFSAERTGGSVSTLTIQRTQQEDSAVYLCASTYHEGAEQYFGPGTRLTVT.